This T cell receptor beta chain was recovered during a study of cytomegalovirus exposure and HLA in healthy donors. Study-level points and caveats: Evidence from a later analysis indicated that most CMV-associated TCR beta chains looked HLA-restricted.

This PCR relied on a set of 60 Vbeta primers and 13 Jbeta primers. Profiled with immunoSEQ multiplex PCR; TCRdb holds only in-frame clones, not every one. The sample gives about 200,000 clones, 82% of which show up once; 0.08% to 0.1% is in the top ten. Concerning this clone: What it recognizes is unknown.

The germline CDR1 and CDR2 sequences are SNHLY and FYNNEI. With 6 bases clipped from V and 7 bases from J, the junction kept 15 bases outside the gene matches. The CDR3 sequence is 16 residues long. The sequencing sample was made of PBMCs. This receptor was obtained from a boy aged 2 to 10 in good health and CMV-seronegative. The chain recombines TRBV2 with TRBJ2-5, with 9 nucleotides matching TRBD2. The CDR3 region has the DNA TGTGCCAGCAGGGAACGGCCCGGGACTAGCTTTGTGACCCAGTACTTC. Translation gives CASRERPGTSFVTQYF.